This TCR beta chain appears in the sequencing data of a study of CD8 T cells in ankylosing spondylitis. Study-level results: A motif of under ten highly homologous TCR beta variants was seen as apparently characteristic of ankylosing spondylitis blood. Clones linked with disease were CD8+ and fairly uncommon in the peripheral blood.

On this clonotype: Its antigen is still unknown.

Germline values: CDR1 SGHAT, CDR2 FQNNGV. Trimming shortened V by 4 bases and J by 8 bases, and 22 bases separated the two germline ends. The CDR3 consists of 16 residues. TCRdb called the 5' RACE reads again in MiXCR, with one record for every CDR3 protein. The table records about 750,000 distinct CDR3 sequences, under 20% of them present only once. The specimen was blood, either unsorted or a sorted T cell fraction (not recorded which). The receptor's source is a male donor with ankylosing spondylitis. The chain couples TRBV11-2 to TRBJ2-3; perhaps TRBD2 as D (5 bases). The CDR3 DNA reads TGTGCCAGCAGCTCCCGCGTTGAAGCGGAGGAAGGTACGCAGTATTTT. It is translated as CASSSRVEAEEGTQYF.